This T cell receptor (beta chain) was documented in a study of graft-versus-host responses after intestinal transplantation. Trimming removed 4 bases from V and 4 bases from J, with 16 bases in between. Per the germline V gene, CDR1 is SGHVS and CDR2 is FNYEAQ. The CDR3 totals 16 residues. Concerning this clone: The antigen is not known.

Profiled with immunoSEQ multiplex PCR; TCRdb holds only in-frame clones, not every one. Of about 120,000 clones in the sample, 75% to 95% are singletons; the top ten hold about 0.18%. This clonotype was obtained from a human donor who received an intestinal transplant. The gene calls are TRBV7-6 and TRBJ2-2; possible D gene TRBD1, 7 bases. The sample in question was unstimulated CD4+ T cells sorted from spleen or lymph node cells, obtained before intestinal transplant. The CDR3 here is CASSSRVQGGTGELFF. The CDR3 region has the DNA TGTGCCAGCAGCTCCAGGGTCCAGGGGGGCACCGGGGAGCTGTTTTTT.